Listed here is a single T cell receptor beta chain. These data originate in a study of blood T cell repertoires in COVID-19. As for the study in general: Italy, Spain and the United States were the sources of the convalescent and acute COVID-19 samples. Nucleic acid was either cDNA or gDNA, and it came from T cells, B-cell-depleted T cells, or PBMCs.

With 0 bases removed from V and 8 bases from J, the gap between germline ends came to 16 bases. The CDR3 covers 16 residues. CDR1 and CDR2 (germline): LNHNV, YYDKDF (reference sequence). Original methodology: Estimation of nucleated cell counts was performed using reference gene primer amplification. TCRdb keeps only in-frame clones here, not all; method: immunoSEQ multiplex PCR. V and J calls and clone size are as listed in that table; D and trimming were resolved from the DNA. The table includes over 100,000 clones, approximately 80% detected once. The chain carries TRBV15 and TRBJ1-4; D not resolved. Sequencing used peripheral blood. The clonotype originates from a man aged 55 to 70 with active or convalescent COVID-19. The CDR3 DNA is TGTGCCACCAGCAGAGAGGGTTCCGGAGTAGGCGAAAAACTGTTTTTT. It yields the protein CATSREGSGVGEKLFF. The variable domain in full, with the rest retrieved from reference TRBV15 and TRBJ1-4, is DAMVIQNPRYQVTQFGKPVTLSCSQTLNHNVMYWYQQKSSQAPKLLFHYYDKDFNNEADTPDNFQSRRPNTSFCFLDIRSPGLGDTAMYLCATSREGSGVGEKLFFGSGTQLSVL.